The rows below give T cell receptor beta chains drawn from one sample of a study of blood T cell repertoires in COVID-19. Profiling relied on immunoSEQ multiplex PCR, and the TCRdb table lists in-frame clones only, not all of them. The table records under 300,000 clones, 80% to 85% of them present only once. Material: peripheral blood. The receptors come from a woman under 30 with acute or convalescent COVID-19. The CDR3 runs from the conserved cysteine through the conserved F or W. The D gene is left open where the match is weak. Expanded clones get a size class; other rows say once, few or many, or leave the size out.

TRBV6-5	TRBJ1-2	TRBD1	.	TGTGCCAGCAGTGACTCCGGACAGGTGGGGTATGGCTACACCTTC	CASSDSGQVGYGYTF
TRBV27	TRBJ1-5	.	.	TGTGCCATCGGGCGAGGGTACGATCAGCCCCAGCATTTT	CAIGRGYDQPQHF
TRBV28	TRBJ2-7	TRBD2	.	TGTGCCAGCAGCCTAGCGGGGGGCTCCTACGAGCAGTACTTC	CASSLAGGSYEQYF
TRBV6-4	TRBJ2-6	.	.	TGTGCCAGCAAAAGAGTCTCTGGGGCCAACGTCCTGACTTTC	CASKRVSGANVLTF
TRBV5-1	TRBJ1-6	TRBD1	once	TGCGCCAGCAGCACCGGGACAGGATATAATTCACCCCTCCACTTT	CASSTGTGYNSPLHF
TRBV6-5	TRBJ2-5	TRBD2	.	TGTGCCAGCACCCTGGGACTAGCGGGAGTAGAGACCCAGTACTTC	CASTLGLAGVETQYF
TRBV5-8	TRBJ1-5	.	.	TGTGCCAGCAGCTCACTAGGTGGAGGCAATCAGCCCCAGCATTTT	CASSSLGGGNQPQHF
TRBV18	TRBJ2-5	.	.	TGTGCCAGCTCACCAAGGCAAGGGGTTTCCCAAGAGACCCAGTACTTC	CASSPRQGVSQETQYF
TRBV29-1	TRBJ1-3	.	.	TGCAGCGGAGGTGATCCCTCTGGAAACACCATATATTTT	CSGGDPSGNTIYF
TRBV29-1	TRBJ1-2	.	.	TGCAGCGTTGAGGAGCCCTATGGCTACACCTTC	CSVEEPYGYTF
TRBV28	TRBJ2-4	TRBD1	few	TGTGCCAGCAGTTGGGGACAGGGGGCGAACATTCAGTACTTC	CASSWGQGANIQYF